The 20 T cell receptor beta chains in this list originate from one sample, sequenced in a study of identical twins. MiXCR, applied by TCRdb to the 5' RACE reads, yields one record per CDR3 protein. The profile covers approximately 210,000 distinct CDR3 sequences, with more than 15% appearing a single time and 40% taken by the ten largest. This same sample was also taken into another study, of T cells expressing NK-cell markers.

Specimen: CD8+ T cells sorted from blood. The receptors stem from a young woman in good health.

The chain joins TRBV6-1 to TRBJ2-5; D tentatively reads TRBD1 or TRBD2 (7 bases each). V lost 6 bases, J lost 2 bases, and 19 bases lay in between. Germline assignment: CDR1 MNHNS and CDR2 SASEGT. CDR3 length: 16 residues. For the CDR3, the DNA is TGTGCCAGCAGCGAATTGGGGGGGACAGTTCAAGAGACCCAGTACTTC. This sequence encodes CASSELGGTVQETQYF.

This clonotype has a handful of counts. The rearrangement links TRBV12-3 or TRBV12-4 to TRBJ1-1, with 8 positions matching TRBD1. There are 13 residues in the CDR3. V shed 6 bases, J shed 1 base, and the junction held 1 base outside the gene matches. CDR3 nucleotides: TGTGCCAGCAGAGGGACAGGGAACACTGAAGCTTTCTTT. Protein product: CASRGTGNTEAFF.

This clonotype was counted ten times or more. This chain links TRBV10-3 with TRBJ2-7; D uncertain. V was clipped by 4 bases and J by 7 bases, with 17 bases between them. CDR3 length: 14 amino acids. Germline CDR1 and CDR2: ENHRY and SYGVKD. CDR3 nucleotide sequence: TGTGCCATCAGTGTCCGTACTCACCCAAAGGAGCAGTACTTC. This codes for CAISVRTHPKEQYF.

The V gene is TRBV6-5, the J gene TRBJ1-2; 10 bases match TRBD1. The CDR3 contains 14 residues. Germline lookup yields CDR1 MNHEY and CDR2 SVGAGI. V dropped 4 bases and J dropped 8; count of bases not matched to a gene: 7. The CDR3 sequence: CASSLGTGVFGYTF. CDR3 nucleotide sequence: TGTGCCAGCAGTTTGGGGACAGGGGTGTTCGGCTACACCTTC.

This clonotype was observed a handful of times. This chain links TRBV6-5 with TRBJ2-7, with 8 bases identical to TRBD2. The germline V gene encodes CDR1 MNHEY and CDR2 SVGAGI. The CDR3 is 14 residues long. V lost 3 bases and J lost 2; bases outside the gene matches: 3. The CDR3 sequence: CASSYTSGAYEQYF. The CDR3 DNA is TGTGCCAGCAGTTATACTAGCGGAGCCTACGAGCAGTACTTC.

The rearrangement links TRBV7-9 to TRBJ2-7; D tentatively reads TRBD1 or TRBD2 (5 bases each). Looked up from germline, CDR1 is SEHNR and CDR2 is FQNEAQ (reference sequence). The CDR3 has 14 residues. V gave up 6 bases and J gave up 7 bases, with 19 bases separating them. As DNA, the CDR3 is TGTGCCAGCAGGTGGGACGGAGCCCCGGGAGAGCAGTACTTC. Amino acids: CASRWDGAPGEQYF.

The chain couples TRBV6-1 to TRBJ2-5; D not certain. From germline, CDR1 is MNHNS and CDR2 SASEGT. The CDR3 runs 10 residues. V was cut by 3 bases and J by 9 bases, with 5 bases left in between. The DNA of the CDR3 is TGTGCCAGCAGTGATGGGGCCCAGTACTTC. Protein sequence: CASSDGAQYF.

Only a few counts were recorded for this clonotype. The chain uses TRBV10-3 and TRBJ1-2, with unresolved D. Germline CDR1 is ENHRY and CDR2 is SYGVKD. V gave up 6 bases and J gave up 2 bases, with 13 bases separating them. This CDR3 has 14 residues. The CDR3 DNA follows: TGTGCCATCAGCCCCGGTGCGGGAAACTATGGCTACACCTTC. It specifies CAISPGAGNYGYTF.

V gene TRBV14 combines with J gene TRBJ2-4; D is uncertain. Per germline, CDR1 SGHDN and CDR2 FVKESK. This CDR3 is built from 12 residues. Trimming pared 1 base from V and 11 bases from J, leaving 9 bases between. CDR3 region: CASSQVAGVQYF. The DNA of the CDR3 is TGTGCCAGCAGCCAAGTCGCTGGGGTTCAGTACTTC.

This clonotype has at least ten counts. The V and J genes are TRBV24-1 and TRBJ2-1; no clear D. CDR3 length equals 12 residues. V lost 2 bases and J 6 bases, leaving 4 bases between the germline ends. CDR1 is KGHDR and CDR2 is SFDVKD in the germline V gene. As DNA, the CDR3 is TGTGCCACCAGTGATTGGGCCAATGAGCAGTTCTTC. Encoded protein: CATSDWANEQFF.

This clonotype appeared many times. CDR3 residues: CASSQDRDRGVGYTF. The CDR3 DNA follows: TGTGCCAGCAGCCAAGATCGGGACAGGGGAGTCGGCTACACCTTC. The chain links TRBV4-2 to TRBJ1-2, with 10 bases aligning to TRBD1. Germline CDR1 LGHNA, CDR2 YNFKEQ. The CDR3 consists of 15 residues. The V segment lost 0 bases and the J segment 8 bases; nucleotides outside the gene matches: 6.

This clonotype was seen at least ten times. This chain joins TRBV11-2 and TRBJ2-2; D is unresolved. Per germline, CDR1 SGHAT and CDR2 FQNNGV. The CDR3 is 12 residues long. V lost 3 bases and J 4 bases, leaving 3 bases between the germline ends. The chain's CDR3 is CASSFSTGELFF. CDR3 bases: TGTGCCAGCAGCTTTAGCACCGGGGAGCTGTTTTTT.

By share of the sample, this clonotype is medium-sized. The chain employs TRBV24-1 and TRBJ2-1, with D hard to call. Germline V gene data show CDR1 as KGHDR and CDR2 as SFDVKD. The germline V and J ends were trimmed by 6 bases and 5 bases, with 7 bases remaining between them. CDR3 length: 12 residues. CDR3 residues: CATSSSNNEQFF. The CDR3 bases are TGTGCCACCAGTTCTTCAAACAATGAGCAGTTCTTC.

The V call is TRBV20-1, the J call TRBJ2-1; D unresolved. The CDR3 loop spans 15 amino acids. Deletions cut 0 bases from V and 4 bases from J, with 13 bases between. Per germline, CDR1 DFQATT and CDR2 SNEGSKA (reference sequence). CDR3 in amino acids: CSAREASAGYNEQFF. The CDR3 DNA reads as TGCAGTGCTAGAGAAGCCAGTGCTGGGTACAATGAGCAGTTCTTC.

CDR3 region: CASSAQGRDTQYF. Written as DNA, the CDR3 is TGTGCCAGCAGCGCGCAGGGGAGAGATACGCAGTATTTT. V is TRBV3-1 and J is TRBJ2-3; possible D gene TRBD1, 6 bases. Trimming pared 5 bases from V and 5 bases from J, leaving 11 bases between. Germline-derived CDR1 and CDR2 are LGHDT and YNNKEL (reference sequence). The CDR3 consists of 13 residues.

The chain links TRBV20-1 to TRBJ2-7, with 11 bases fitting TRBD2. CDR1 and CDR2 from the germline V gene are DFQATT and SNEGSKA (reference sequence). Losses at the gene ends were 2 bases for V and 2 bases for J; bases not matched to a gene: 5. CDR3 size: 15 residues. The chain's CDR3 is CSARLAGGPAYEQYF. CDR3 DNA: TGCAGTGCTAGACTAGCGGGAGGCCCCGCCTACGAGCAGTACTTC.

This clonotype has just a few counts. The V gene is TRBV7-8, the J gene TRBJ2-7, with 10 nucleotides matching TRBD2. The V gene end was trimmed by 3 bases and the J gene end by 0 bases; junction bases not matched to a gene: 5. Germline V gives CDR1 SGHVS, CDR2 FQNEAQ. This CDR3 region has 16 residues. The CDR3 sequence is CASSFASGGSSYEQYF. The CDR3 region has the DNA TGTGCCAGCAGCTTCGCTAGCGGGGGAAGCTCCTACGAGCAGTACTTC.

This chain joins TRBV29-1 and TRBJ2-5; 10 positions match TRBD2. CDR3 length equals 15 residues. Germline values: CDR1 SQVTM, CDR2 ANQGSEA. Unmatched junction bases numbered 13, after V lost 8 bases and J lost 4 bases. The CDR3 here is CSSQTAGGRSETQYF. The CDR3 DNA is TGCAGCTCCCAAACAGCGGGAGGGCGATCAGAGACCCAGTACTTC.

In this sample, this clonotype turned up once. The rearrangement joins TRBV6-1 to TRBJ2-5; D possibly corresponds to TRBD2 (6 bases). Germline lookup yields CDR1 MNHNS and CDR2 SASEGT. V dropped 5 bases and J dropped 2 bases, with 18 bases sitting between them. CDR3 length: 16 amino acids. CDR3 DNA sequence: TGTGCCAGCAGTCCAAAGCGGGTCCTGGGGCAAGAGACCCAGTACTTC. Translation: CASSPKRVLGQETQYF.

This clonotype came up a few times. This sequence joins TRBV9 and TRBJ2-1; D may correspond to TRBD1 or TRBD2 (7 bases each). This CDR3 contains 13 residues. Germline V lookup: CDR1 SGDLS, CDR2 YYNGEE. The germline V and J ends were trimmed by 4 bases and 8 bases, with 13 bases remaining between them. CDR3 DNA: TGTGCCAGCAGCCCAGGGGGAGGGGATGAGCAGTTCTTC. Its translation is CASSPGGGDEQFF.